Presented here are 27 T cell receptor beta chains from one specimen sequenced in a study of tumor and adjacent non-tumor tissue in lung cancer. Three rounds of nested PCR, following a modified ARM-PCR protocol, produced the TCRbeta library. Via MiXCR, TCRdb re-called the multiplex PCR reads, giving one row per CDR3 protein. The sample includes about 110,000 distinct CDR3 sequences, 60% to 80% seen only once; the top ten take 15% to 20%. This sample's RNA came from whole unsorted tissue. This non-tumor lung sample came from over 3 cm beyond the tumor edge. Sequenced material: distant non-tumor lung tissue. The receptors originated from a man in his sixties with non-small cell lung cancer.

This clonotype was detected a few times. V gene TRBV6-1 combines with J gene TRBJ2-1; D is unclear. The ends were cut back, 0 bases at V and 2 bases at J, with 8 bases in the middle. From germline, CDR1 is MNHNS and CDR2 SASEGT. The CDR3 extends over 15 amino acids. The CDR3 reads CASSEAGSPYNEQFF. In DNA form, the CDR3 reads TGTGCCAGCAGTGAAGCAGGGTCTCCCTACAATGAGCAGTTCTTC.

This chain connects TRBV20-1 to TRBJ1-4; 7 nucleotides line up with TRBD1. Germline CDR1 DFQATT, CDR2 SNEGSKA (reference sequence). The CDR3 covers 13 residues. The V and J ends lost 5 bases and 4 bases, in that order; junction bases with no gene match: 4. The CDR3 loop reads CSAYTGVNEKLFF. In DNA form, the CDR3 reads TGCAGTGCTTATACAGGGGTTAATGAAAAACTGTTTTTT.

This clonotype showed up just once. The germline gene is not matched at one end of the junction; a read error may be the cause. The CDR3 DNA reads TGCAGCGTTGTATCGGCAAGACAAGATACCCAGTACTTC. It encodes CSVVSARQDTQYF. This sequence joins TRBV29-1 and TRBJ2-5; no clear D gene. This CDR3 spans 13 amino acids. CDR1 is SQVTM and CDR2 is ANQGSEA in the germline V gene.

The V and J genes are TRBV29-1 and TRBJ1-1; a possible D gene is TRBD1 (5 bases). Trimming shortened V by 7 bases and J by 14 bases, and 26 bases separated the two germline ends. CDR1 and CDR2 from the germline V gene are SQVTM and ANQGSEA. This CDR3 has 13 amino acids. CDR3 sequence (DNA): TGCAGCGCCCGCCAGGGAATGAACACTGAAGTCTTCTTT. This codes for CSARQGMNTEVFF.

To note about this clonotype: A much larger clone is a single base away; this may be a read error. V usage is TRBV5-1 and J usage is TRBJ2-1; maybe TRBD1 (5 bases). CDR3 length: 15 residues. Germline V lookup: CDR1 SGHRS, CDR2 YFSETQ. V shed 0 bases and J shed 5 bases, with 12 bases lying between them. In DNA form, the CDR3 reads TGCGCCAGCAGCTTGGGGACACCATCCCACAATGAGCAGTTCTTC. Its protein is CASSLGTPSHNEQFF. The variable domain in full, with the rest retrieved from reference TRBV5-1 and TRBJ2-1, is KAGVTQTPRYLIKTRGQQVTLSCSPISGHRSVSWYQQTPGQGLQFLFEYFSETQRNKGNFPGRFSGRQFSNSRSEMNVSTLELGDSALYLCASSLGTPSHNEQFFGPGTRLTVL.

Comments on this clonotype: A read error is likely, as this CDR3 ends without the conserved phenylalanine or tryptophan. The chain combines TRBV12-3 or TRBV12-4 with TRBJ1-2, with 11 bases aligning to TRBD1. CDR3 size: 15 residues. CDR3 DNA: TGTGCCAGCAGTTTCGGGACAGGGGGGGACTATAGCTACACCTTA. Protein sequence: CASSFGTGGDYSYTL.

This chain uses TRBV6-1 with TRBJ2-6; D remains ambiguous. Germline V gene data show CDR1 as MNHNS and CDR2 as SASEGT. Trimming cost V 4 bases and J 4 bases, with 11 bases left between them. This CDR3 has 15 residues. The chain's CDR3 is CASSGGRLGANVLTF. The CDR3 nucleotides read TGTGCCAGCAGTGGCGGCCGGCTGGGGGCCAACGTCCTGACTTTC.

Concerning this clonotype: The germline gene is not matched at one end of the junction; a read error may be the cause. The chain joins TRBV5-4 to TRBJ1-2, with D uncertain. This CDR3 spans 12 amino acids. The germline CDR1 and CDR2 sequences are SGHNT and YYREEE (reference sequence). CDR3 amino acids: CDSSFPGYGYAF. The CDR3 nucleotides are TGTGACAGCAGCTTTCCGGGCTATGGCTACGCCTTC.

As to this clonotype: A junction boundary mismatches the germline segment, possibly from a read error. The chain uses TRBV6-6 and TRBJ2-7; D is unclear. The CDR3 is 11 residues long. Germline lookup yields CDR1 MNHNY and CDR2 SVGAGI (reference sequence). CDR3 sequence reads: CASSYYREKYF. CDR3 DNA sequence: TGTGCCAGCAGTTACTATCGCGAGAAGTACTTC.

The V call is TRBV10-2, the J call TRBJ2-3; D is unclear. Per the germline V gene, CDR1 is WSHSY and CDR2 is SAAADI. With 5 bases removed from V and 2 bases from J, the gap between germline ends came to 17 bases. This CDR3 region has 16 residues. CDR3 sequence (DNA): TGCGCCAGCAGTACGTTTGCTAGTGGGGACACAGATACGCAGTATTTT. It is translated as CASSTFASGDTDTQYF.

The chain employs TRBV4-1 and TRBJ2-2; D gene unclear. CDR1 and CDR2 (germline): MGHRA, YSYEKL. CDR3 length equals 14 residues. V lost 8 bases and J lost 1, with 11 bases in between. The CDR3 nucleotides read TGCGCCAGCCGCCGTAATCTGAACACCGGGGAGCTGTTTTTT. Translated: CASRRNLNTGELFF.

In its sample, this clonotype was seen a few times. This may stem from a read error, because a much larger clone lies one nucleotide away. The rearrangement uses TRBV6-6 and TRBJ1-2; a weak D match, TRBD1 (5 bases). The length of the CDR3 is 13 residues. Trimming stripped 4 bases from V and 10 bases from J, with 16 bases between. Germline V gene data show CDR1 as MNHNY and CDR2 as SVGAGI (reference sequence). The CDR3 nucleotides are TGTGCCAGCAGTTCGGGGGGGGGTGAAGACTACACCTTC. Residues: CASSSGGGEDYTF.

A note on this clonotype: This may stem from a read error, because a much larger clone lies one nucleotide away. The chain links TRBV20-1 to TRBJ2-3; no firm D call. The germline V gene has CDR1 DFQATT and CDR2 SNEGSKA (reference sequence). V lost 3 bases, J lost 10 bases, and 26 bases lay in between. This CDR3 has 16 residues. CDR3 amino acids: CSASGGWMAGPYAQYF. DNA of the CDR3: TGCAGTGCTAGTGGTGGGTGGATGGCAGGCCCCTATGCGCAGTATTTT.

In regard to this clonotype: The junction differs from germline at one of its ends, possibly a read error. The CDR3 sequence is CASSNGQGWQDTQYF. In DNA form, the CDR3 reads TGTGCCAGCAGCAATGGACAGGGGTGGCAAGATACCCAGTACTTC. The rearrangement uses TRBV12-3 or TRBV12-4 and TRBJ2-5; 9 bases agree with TRBD1. The CDR3 extends over 15 amino acids.

In its sample, this clonotype was seen once. One end of the junction is discordant with germline, which a read error may explain. V usage is TRBV11-1 and J usage is TRBJ2-3; 7 nucleotides align to TRBD1. Germline V gene data show CDR1 as SGHAT and CDR2 as FQDESV (reference sequence). This CDR3 has 12 residues. CDR3 region: CASNFGTDTQYF. The CDR3 region has the DNA TGTGCCAGCAACTTTGGGACAGATACTCAGTATTTT.

This clonotype was counted many times. J is TRBJ2-1 and V is TRBV12-3 or TRBV12-4, with a tentative D call TRBD2 (5 bases). Trimming left V 0 bases short and J 2 bases short, with 11 bases between. The CDR3 runs to 16 residues. This CDR3 reads CASSLAGAPTYNEQFF. CDR3 coding DNA: TGTGCCAGCAGTTTAGCGGGAGCCCCTACCTACAATGAGCAGTTCTTC.

The chain combines TRBV7-2 with TRBJ2-2; D is possibly TRBD2 (7 bases). The CDR3 length is 17 residues. V gave up 5 bases and J gave up 2 bases, with 18 bases separating them. Germline-derived CDR1 and CDR2 are SGHTA and FQGNSA. CDR3 DNA: TGTACCAGCAGCGGCCGGAGGGGGGGGCTTAACACCGGGGAGCTGTTTTTT. Protein: CTSSGRRGGLNTGELFF.

The chain couples TRBV28 to TRBJ1-1; D is uncertain. The CDR3 is made up of 13 amino acids. CDR1 MDHEN and CDR2 SYDVKM come from the germline V gene. V lost 5 bases and J lost 1, with 8 bases in between. CDR3 DNA: TGTGCCAGCAGTACCTCTAAGAACACTGAAGCTTTCTTT. Translated: CASSTSKNTEAFF.

Comments on this clonotype: No conserved phenylalanine or tryptophan is present at the end of the CDR3, so a read error is the likely explanation. The V and J genes are TRBV5-1 and TRBJ2-5; TRBD2 agrees at 8 bases. The CDR3 length is 15 residues. V shed 2 bases, J shed 4 bases, and the junction held 7 bases outside the gene matches. Looked up from germline, CDR1 is SGHRS and CDR2 is YFSETQ. This chain's CDR3 is CASSLKTGGPETQYL. Here the CDR3 DNA reads TGCGCCAGCAGCTTAAAAACGGGAGGGCCAGAGACCCAGTACTTA.

This clonotype was observed a single time. A much larger clone lies a single base off, so this may be a read error. The chain carries TRBV11-3 and TRBJ2-7; TRBD2 matches at 8 bases. CDR3 length: 18 residues. Per the germline V gene, CDR1 is SGHNT and CDR2 is YENEEA. CDR3 loop: CTSSLARAGGLGSYEQYF. The CDR3 coding sequence is TGTACCAGCAGCTTAGCCAGGGCGGGAGGACTGGGCTCCTACGAGCAGTACTTC.

A remark on this clonotype: Relative to the germline gene, one junction end is altered; a read error may explain this. The rearrangement uses TRBV6-2 or TRBV6-3 and TRBJ2-1; 11 bases align to TRBD1. Per germline, CDR1 MNHEY and CDR2 SVGEGT. The CDR3 extends over 15 amino acids. CDR3 region: CAGSSPGTGGNEQFF. CDR3 bases: TGTGCCGGCAGTTCGCCCGGGACAGGGGGAAATGAGCAGTTCTTC.

In its sample, this clonotype was seen many times. The genes are TRBV6-2 or TRBV6-3 and TRBJ2-1; the match to TRBD2 covers 9 bases. Germline V gives CDR1 MNHEY, CDR2 SVGEGT. After removal of 2 bases from V and 12 bases from J, the junction contained 5 bases not matched to a gene. This CDR3 has 13 residues. The CDR3 loop is CASSYLATSGQFF. Written as DNA, the CDR3 is TGTGCCAGCAGTTACCTCGCGACTAGCGGGCAGTTCTTC.

As concerns this clonotype: A much larger clone differs by one base, so this may be a read error. The chain has TRBV12-3 or TRBV12-4 and TRBJ1-5; the match to TRBD1 covers 9 bases. The V gene end was trimmed by 5 bases and the J gene end by 6 bases; junction bases not matched to a gene: 8. This CDR3 is 15 amino acids long. The CDR3 sequence is CASSGTGSVGQPQHF. The CDR3 coding sequence is TGTGCCAGCAGTGGGACAGGGTCCGTGGGTCAGCCCCAGCATTTT.

There are many counts of this clonotype. The chain links TRBV12-3 or TRBV12-4 to TRBJ2-1; D could derive from TRBD1 or TRBD2 (5 bases each). V lost 6 bases, J lost 9 bases, and 15 bases lay in between. CDR3 length: 13 amino acids. The CDR3 DNA sequence: TGTGCCAGCAGCCGAGTAGGGACGGCTGAGCAGTTCTTC. Encoded protein: CASSRVGTAEQFF.

About this clonotype: This could be a read error, since a much larger clone is one nucleotide away. V gene TRBV5-6 combines with J gene TRBJ2-3; 13 bases align to TRBD2. Germline CDR1 is SGHDT and CDR2 is YYEEEE. The CDR3 covers 16 residues. For the CDR3, the DNA is TGTGCCAGCAGCCATACTAGCGGGAGGGCGAGTGATATGCAGTATTTT. It yields the protein CASSHTSGRASDMQYF.

As for this clonotype: The final CDR3 position lacks the conserved phenylalanine or tryptophan, pointing to a likely read error. V gene TRBV6-2 or TRBV6-3 combines with J gene TRBJ2-5; D remains ambiguous. The CDR3 consists of 15 residues. Per germline, CDR1 MNHEY and CDR2 SVGEGT. Trimming pared 4 bases from V and 10 bases from J, leaving 22 bases between. Here the CDR3 DNA reads TGTGCCAGCAGTTGCCCGGACGGATACCAAGAGGTCCAGTACATC. As protein: CASSCPDGYQEVQYI.

The chain recombines TRBV12-3 or TRBV12-4 with TRBJ2-1; D uncertain. The ends were cut back, 2 bases at V and 4 bases at J, with 9 bases in the middle. The CDR3 consists of 14 residues. CDR3 in DNA: TGTGCCAGCAGTTTACTAGTGGGGTACAATGAGCAGTTCTTC. Translation gives CASSLLVGYNEQFF.